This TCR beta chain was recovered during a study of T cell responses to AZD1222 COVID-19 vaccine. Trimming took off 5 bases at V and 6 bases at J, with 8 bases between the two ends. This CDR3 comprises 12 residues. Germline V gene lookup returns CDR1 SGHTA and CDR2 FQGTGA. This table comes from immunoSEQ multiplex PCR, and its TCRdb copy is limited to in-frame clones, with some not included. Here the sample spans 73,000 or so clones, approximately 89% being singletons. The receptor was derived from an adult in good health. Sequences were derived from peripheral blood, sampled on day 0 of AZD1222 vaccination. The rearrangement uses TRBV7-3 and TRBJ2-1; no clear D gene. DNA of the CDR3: TGTGCCAGCAGCCGAAGCCGCAATGAGCAGTTCTTC. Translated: CASSRSRNEQFF.